This T cell receptor beta chain stems from a study of a mutant IDH1 vaccine in newly diagnosed glioma. Time point given: week 47, end of study. Vaccination comprised doses that each held 300 ug of mutant IDH1 20-mer peptide, plus topical imiquimod. TCRdb's table, derived via immunoSEQ multiplex PCR, lists solely in-frame clones and lacks some. Among about 94,000 clones, under 90% were seen once, and the ten largest hold over 0.6%. With 4 bases clipped from V and 7 bases from J, the junction kept 13 bases outside the gene matches. This CDR3 region has 15 residues. Germline V lookup: CDR1 SGHDT, CDR2 YYEEEE. Turning to this clone: The target antigen is unknown.

The material was PBMCs, obtained from a glioma patient whose treatment included an IDH1 peptide vaccine. This clonotype originated in a woman aged 45-60 years with glioma. The chain recombines TRBV5-6 with TRBJ2-7; 8 bases match TRBD1. The CDR3: CASSRRDRPAGEQYF. DNA of the CDR3: TGTGCCAGCAGCCGCCGGGACAGGCCGGCGGGGGAGCAGTACTTC.